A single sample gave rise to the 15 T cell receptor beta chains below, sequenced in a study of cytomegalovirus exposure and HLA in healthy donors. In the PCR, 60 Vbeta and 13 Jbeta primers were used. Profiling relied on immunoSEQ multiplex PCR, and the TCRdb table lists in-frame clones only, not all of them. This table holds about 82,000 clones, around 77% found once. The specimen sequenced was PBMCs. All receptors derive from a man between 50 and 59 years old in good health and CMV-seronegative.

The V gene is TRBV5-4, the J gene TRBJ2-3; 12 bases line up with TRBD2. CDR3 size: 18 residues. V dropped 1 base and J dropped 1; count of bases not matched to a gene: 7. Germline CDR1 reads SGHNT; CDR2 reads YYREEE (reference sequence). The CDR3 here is CASSLTSGGPQGTDTQYF. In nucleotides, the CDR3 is TGTGCCAGCAGCTTGACTAGCGGGGGGCCTCAGGGCACAGATACGCAGTATTTT.

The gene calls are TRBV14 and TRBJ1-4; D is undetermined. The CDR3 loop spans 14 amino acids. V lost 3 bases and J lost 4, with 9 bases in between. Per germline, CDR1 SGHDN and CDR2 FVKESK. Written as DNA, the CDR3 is TGTGCCAGCAGCCACAGGCCAAGTAATGAAAAACTGTTTTTT. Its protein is CASSHRPSNEKLFF.

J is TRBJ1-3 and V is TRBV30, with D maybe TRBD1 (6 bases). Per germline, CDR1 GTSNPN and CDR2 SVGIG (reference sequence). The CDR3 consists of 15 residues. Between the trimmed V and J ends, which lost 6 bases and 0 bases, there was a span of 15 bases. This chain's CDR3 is CACSWGGTSGNTIYF. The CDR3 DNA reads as TGTGCCTGTAGTTGGGGGGGCACCTCTGGAAACACCATATATTTT.

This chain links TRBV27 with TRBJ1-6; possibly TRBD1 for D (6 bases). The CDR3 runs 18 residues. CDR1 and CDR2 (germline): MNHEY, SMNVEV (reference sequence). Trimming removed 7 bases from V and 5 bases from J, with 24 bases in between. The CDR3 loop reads CASKGLDRDRPNNSPLHF. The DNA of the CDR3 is TGTGCCAGCAAGGGGTTGGACAGAGATAGACCGAATAATTCACCCCTCCACTTT.

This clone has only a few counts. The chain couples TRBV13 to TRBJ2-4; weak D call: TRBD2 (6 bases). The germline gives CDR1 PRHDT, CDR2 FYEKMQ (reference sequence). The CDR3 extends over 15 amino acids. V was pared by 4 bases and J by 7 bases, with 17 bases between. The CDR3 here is CASSYLGGSGNIQYF. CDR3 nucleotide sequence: TGTGCCAGCAGCTACCTTGGGGGGAGTGGGAACATTCAGTACTTC.

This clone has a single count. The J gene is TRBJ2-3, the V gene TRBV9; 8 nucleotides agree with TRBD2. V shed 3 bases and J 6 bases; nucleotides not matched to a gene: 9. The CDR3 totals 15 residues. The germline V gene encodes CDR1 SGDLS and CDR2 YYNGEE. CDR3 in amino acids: CASSGTSGELDTQYF. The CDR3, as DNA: TGTGCCAGCAGCGGTACTAGCGGTGAGCTTGATACGCAGTATTTT.

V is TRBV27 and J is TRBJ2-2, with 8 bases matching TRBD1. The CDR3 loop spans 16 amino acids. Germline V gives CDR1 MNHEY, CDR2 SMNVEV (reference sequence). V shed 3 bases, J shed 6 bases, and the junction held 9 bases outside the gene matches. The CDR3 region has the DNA TGTGCCAGCAGTTTGCGTTTACAGGGGGGATCCGGGGAGCTGTTTTTT. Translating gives CASSLRLQGGSGELFF.

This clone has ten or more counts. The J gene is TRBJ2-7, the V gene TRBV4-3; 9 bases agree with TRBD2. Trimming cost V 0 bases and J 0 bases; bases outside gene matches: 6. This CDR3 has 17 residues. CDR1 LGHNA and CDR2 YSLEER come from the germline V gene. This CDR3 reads CASSQEASGVASYEQYF. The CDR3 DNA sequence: TGCGCCAGCAGCCAAGAGGCTAGCGGGGTCGCCTCCTACGAGCAGTACTTC.

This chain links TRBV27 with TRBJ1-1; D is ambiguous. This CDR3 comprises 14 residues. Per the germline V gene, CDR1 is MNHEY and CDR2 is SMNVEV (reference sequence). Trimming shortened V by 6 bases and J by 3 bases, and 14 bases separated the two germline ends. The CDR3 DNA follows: TGTGCCAGCAGGGGCCCCAGGCGGGACACTGAAGCTTTCTTT. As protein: CASRGPRRDTEAFF.

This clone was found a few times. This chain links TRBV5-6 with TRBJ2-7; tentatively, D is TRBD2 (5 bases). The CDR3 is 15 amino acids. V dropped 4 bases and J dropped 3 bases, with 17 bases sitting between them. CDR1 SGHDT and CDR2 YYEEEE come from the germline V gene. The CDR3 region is CASSAEEVEGYEQYF. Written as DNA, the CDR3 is TGTGCCAGCAGCGCTGAGGAGGTTGAGGGCTACGAGCAGTACTTC. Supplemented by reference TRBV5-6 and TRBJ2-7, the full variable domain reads DAGVTQSPTHLIKTRGQQVTLRCSPKSGHDTVSWYQQALGQGPQFIFQYYEEEERQRGNFPDRFSGHQFPNYSSELNVNALLLGDSALYLCASSAEEVEGYEQYFGPGTRLTVT.

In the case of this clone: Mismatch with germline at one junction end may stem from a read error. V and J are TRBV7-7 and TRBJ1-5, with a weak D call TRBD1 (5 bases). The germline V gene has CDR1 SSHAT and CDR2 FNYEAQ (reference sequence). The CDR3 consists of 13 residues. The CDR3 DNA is TGTGCTAGCAGCGTGGACACAAATCAGCCCCAGCATTTT. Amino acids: CASSVDTNQPQHF.

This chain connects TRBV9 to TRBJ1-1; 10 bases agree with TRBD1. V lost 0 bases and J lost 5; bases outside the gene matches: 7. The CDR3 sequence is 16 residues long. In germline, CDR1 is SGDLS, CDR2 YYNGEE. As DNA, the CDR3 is TGTGCCAGCAGCGTAGAGGGACAGGGGATCGGGACTGAAGCTTTCTTT. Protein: CASSVEGQGIGTEAFF.

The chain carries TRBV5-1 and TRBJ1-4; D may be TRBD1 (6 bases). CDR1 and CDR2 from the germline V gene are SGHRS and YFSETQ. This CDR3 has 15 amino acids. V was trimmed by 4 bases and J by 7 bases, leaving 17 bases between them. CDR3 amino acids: CASSTATGRGEKLFF. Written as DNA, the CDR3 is TGCGCCAGCAGCACAGCGACAGGTCGAGGTGAAAAACTGTTTTTT.

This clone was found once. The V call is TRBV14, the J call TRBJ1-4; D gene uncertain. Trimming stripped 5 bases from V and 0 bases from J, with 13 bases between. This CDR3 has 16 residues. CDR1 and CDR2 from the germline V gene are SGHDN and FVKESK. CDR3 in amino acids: CASSRSSLATNEKLFF. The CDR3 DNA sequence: TGTGCCAGCAGCAGGTCCTCCCTAGCAACTAATGAAAAACTGTTTTTT.

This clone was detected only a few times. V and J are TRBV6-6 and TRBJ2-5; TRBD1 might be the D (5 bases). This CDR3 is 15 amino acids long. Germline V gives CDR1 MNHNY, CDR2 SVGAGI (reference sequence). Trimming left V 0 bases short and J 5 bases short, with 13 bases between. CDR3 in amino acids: CASSYSWAGRETQYF. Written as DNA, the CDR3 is TGTGCCAGCAGTTACTCGTGGGCAGGGCGGGAGACCCAGTACTTC.